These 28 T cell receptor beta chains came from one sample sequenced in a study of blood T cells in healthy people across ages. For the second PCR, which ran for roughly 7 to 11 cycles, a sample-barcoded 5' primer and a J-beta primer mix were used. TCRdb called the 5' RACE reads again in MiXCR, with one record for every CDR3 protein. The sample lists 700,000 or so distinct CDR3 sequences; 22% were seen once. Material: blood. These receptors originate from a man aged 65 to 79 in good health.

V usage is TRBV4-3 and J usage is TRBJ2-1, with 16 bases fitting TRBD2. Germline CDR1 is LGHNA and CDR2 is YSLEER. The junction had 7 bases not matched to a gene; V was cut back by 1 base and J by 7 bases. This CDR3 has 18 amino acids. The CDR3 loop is CASSQVLGLAGGMNEQFF. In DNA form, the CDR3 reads TGCGCCAGCAGCCAAGTGTTGGGACTAGCGGGAGGGATGAATGAGCAGTTCTTC.

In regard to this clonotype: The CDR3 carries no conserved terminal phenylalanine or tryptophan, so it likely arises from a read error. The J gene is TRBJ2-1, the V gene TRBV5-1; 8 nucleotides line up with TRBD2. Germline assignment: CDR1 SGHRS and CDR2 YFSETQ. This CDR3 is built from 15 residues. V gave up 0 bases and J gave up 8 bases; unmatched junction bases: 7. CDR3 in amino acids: CASSLEGRGVDEQFL. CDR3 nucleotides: TGCGCCAGCAGCTTGGAGGGGCGGGGGGTCGATGAGCAGTTCCTC.

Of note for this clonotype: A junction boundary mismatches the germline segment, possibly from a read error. The CDR3, as DNA: TGCAGCGTCGAGGCCGGGAGCAACTATGGCTTCACCTTC. It encodes CSVEAGSNYGFTF. The V call is TRBV29-1, the J call TRBJ1-2; D remains ambiguous. Per germline, CDR1 SQVTM and CDR2 ANQGSEA. This CDR3 comprises 13 residues.

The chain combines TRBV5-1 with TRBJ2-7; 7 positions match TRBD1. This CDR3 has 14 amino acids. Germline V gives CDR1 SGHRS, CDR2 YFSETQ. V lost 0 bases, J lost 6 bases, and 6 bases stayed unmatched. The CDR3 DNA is TGCGCCAGCAGCTTGGAGACAGGGCGAATCGAGCAGTACTTC. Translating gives CASSLETGRIEQYF.

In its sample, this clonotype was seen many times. The CDR3 spells CSATGTSTVTQYF. The CDR3, as DNA: TGCAGTGCTACTGGGACTAGCACGGTTACGCAGTATTTT. The chain has TRBV20-1 and TRBJ2-3; 9 nucleotides align to TRBD2. Germline trimming cut 4 bases from V and 8 bases from J; bases unmatched to any gene: 7. This CDR3 is 13 amino acids long. Germline V gives CDR1 DFQATT, CDR2 SNEGSKA (reference sequence).

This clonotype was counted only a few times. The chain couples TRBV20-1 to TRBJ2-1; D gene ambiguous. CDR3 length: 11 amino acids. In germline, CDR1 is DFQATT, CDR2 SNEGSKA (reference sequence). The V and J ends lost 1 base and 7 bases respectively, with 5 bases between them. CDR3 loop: CSARGKNEQFF. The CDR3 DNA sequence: TGCAGTGCTAGAGGGAAGAATGAGCAGTTCTTC.

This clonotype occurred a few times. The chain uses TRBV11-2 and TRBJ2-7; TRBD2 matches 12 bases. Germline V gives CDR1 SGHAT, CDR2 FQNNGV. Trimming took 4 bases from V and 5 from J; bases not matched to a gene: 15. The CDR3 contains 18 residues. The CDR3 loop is CASSSQLTSGGRVHEQYF. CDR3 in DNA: TGTGCCAGCAGCTCCCAACTGACTAGCGGGGGTAGGGTCCACGAGCAGTACTTC.

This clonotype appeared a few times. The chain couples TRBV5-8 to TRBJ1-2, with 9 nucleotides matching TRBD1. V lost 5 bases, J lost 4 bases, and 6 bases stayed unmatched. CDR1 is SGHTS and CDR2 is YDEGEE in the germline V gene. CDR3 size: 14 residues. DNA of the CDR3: TGTGCCAGCAGTTGGACAGGGGATGGCTATGGCTACACCTTC. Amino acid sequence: CASSWTGDGYGYTF.

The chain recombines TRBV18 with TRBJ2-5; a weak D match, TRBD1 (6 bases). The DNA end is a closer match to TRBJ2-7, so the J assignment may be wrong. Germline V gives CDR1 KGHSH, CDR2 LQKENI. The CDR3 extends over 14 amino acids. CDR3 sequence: CASSPRGFAYEQYF. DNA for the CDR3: TGTGCCAGCTCACCCAGGGGCTTTGCCTACGAGCAGTACTTC.

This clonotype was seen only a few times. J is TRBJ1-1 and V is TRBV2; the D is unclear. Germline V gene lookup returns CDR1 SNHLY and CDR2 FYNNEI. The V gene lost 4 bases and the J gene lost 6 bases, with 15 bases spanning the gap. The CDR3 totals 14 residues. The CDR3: CASSAEGSGSEAFF. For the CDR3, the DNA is TGTGCCAGCAGTGCGGAGGGAAGCGGGTCTGAAGCTTTCTTT.

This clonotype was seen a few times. CDR3 amino acids: CASSPGRLNTEAFF. The CDR3 DNA follows: TGTGCCAGCAGTCCCGGACGGCTGAACACTGAAGCTTTCTTT. J is TRBJ1-1 and V is TRBV6-5, with unresolved D. Germline CDR1 and CDR2: MNHEY and SVGAGI. The V end was cut by 5 bases, the J end by 0 bases, with 10 bases between. The CDR3 is 14 amino acids.

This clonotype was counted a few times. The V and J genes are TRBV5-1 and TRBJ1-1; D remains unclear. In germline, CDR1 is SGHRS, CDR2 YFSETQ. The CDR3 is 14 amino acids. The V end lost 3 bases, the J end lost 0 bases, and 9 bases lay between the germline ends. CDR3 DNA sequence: TGCGCCAGCAGCTCTCAAGTCATGAACACTGAAGCTTTCTTT. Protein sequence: CASSSQVMNTEAFF.

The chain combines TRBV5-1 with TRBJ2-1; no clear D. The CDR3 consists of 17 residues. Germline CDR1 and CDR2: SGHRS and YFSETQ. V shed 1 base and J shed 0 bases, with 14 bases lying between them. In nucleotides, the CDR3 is TGCGCCAGCAGCTTGTTGTGGGCGGCAAGCTCCTACAATGAGCAGTTCTTC. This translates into CASSLLWAASSYNEQFF.

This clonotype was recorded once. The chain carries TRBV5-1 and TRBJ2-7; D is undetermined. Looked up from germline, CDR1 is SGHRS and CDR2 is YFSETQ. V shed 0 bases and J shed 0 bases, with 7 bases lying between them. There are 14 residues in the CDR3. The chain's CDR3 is CASSLGPTSYEQYF. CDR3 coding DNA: TGCGCCAGCAGCTTGGGGCCCACCTCCTACGAGCAGTACTTC.

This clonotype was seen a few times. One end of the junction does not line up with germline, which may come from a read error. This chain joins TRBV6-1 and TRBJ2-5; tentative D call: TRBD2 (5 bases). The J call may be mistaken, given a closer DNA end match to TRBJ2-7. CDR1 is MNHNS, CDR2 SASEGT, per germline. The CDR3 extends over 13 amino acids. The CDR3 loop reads CASSGGWEYEQYF. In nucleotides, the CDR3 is TGCGCCAGCAGCGGCGGATGGGAATACGAGCAGTACTTC.

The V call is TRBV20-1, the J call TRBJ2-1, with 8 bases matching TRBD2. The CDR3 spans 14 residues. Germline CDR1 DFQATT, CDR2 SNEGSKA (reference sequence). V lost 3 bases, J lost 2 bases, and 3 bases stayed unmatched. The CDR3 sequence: CSASGGATYNEQFF. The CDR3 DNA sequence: TGCAGTGCTAGCGGGGGGGCCACCTACAATGAGCAGTTCTTC.

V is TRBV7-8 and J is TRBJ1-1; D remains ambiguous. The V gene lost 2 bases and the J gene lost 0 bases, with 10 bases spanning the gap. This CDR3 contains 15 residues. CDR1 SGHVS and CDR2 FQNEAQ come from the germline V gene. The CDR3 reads CASSLSGPVNTEAFF. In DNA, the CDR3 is TGTGCCAGCAGCTTATCAGGCCCCGTGAACACTGAAGCTTTCTTT.

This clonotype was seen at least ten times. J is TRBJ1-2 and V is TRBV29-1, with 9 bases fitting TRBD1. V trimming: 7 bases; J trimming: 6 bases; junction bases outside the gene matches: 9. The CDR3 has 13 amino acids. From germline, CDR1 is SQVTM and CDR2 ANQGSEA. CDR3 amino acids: CSGTGGNANGYTF. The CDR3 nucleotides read TGCAGCGGCACAGGGGGCAATGCGAATGGCTACACCTTC. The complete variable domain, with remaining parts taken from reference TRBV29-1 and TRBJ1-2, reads SAVISQKPSRDICQRGTSLTIQCQVDSQVTMMFWYRQQPGQSLTLIATANQGSEATYESGFVIDKFPISRPNLTFSTLTVSNMSPEDSSIYLCSGTGGNANGYTFGSGTRLTVV.

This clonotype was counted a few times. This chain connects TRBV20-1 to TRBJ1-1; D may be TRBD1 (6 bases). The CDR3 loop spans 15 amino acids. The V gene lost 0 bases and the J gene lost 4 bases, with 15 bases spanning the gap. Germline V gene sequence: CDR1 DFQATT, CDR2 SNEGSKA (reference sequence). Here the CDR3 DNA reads TGCAGTGCTAGAGAGGGCGGGGGCCGGGGCACTGAAGCTTTCTTT. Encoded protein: CSAREGGGRGTEAFF.

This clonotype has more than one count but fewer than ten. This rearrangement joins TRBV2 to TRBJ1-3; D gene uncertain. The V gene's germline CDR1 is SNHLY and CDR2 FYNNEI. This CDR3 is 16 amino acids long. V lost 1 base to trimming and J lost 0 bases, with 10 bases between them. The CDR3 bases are TGTGCCAGCAGTGAAGTGACCGTTAACTCTGGAAACACCATATATTTT. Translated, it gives CASSEVTVNSGNTIYF.

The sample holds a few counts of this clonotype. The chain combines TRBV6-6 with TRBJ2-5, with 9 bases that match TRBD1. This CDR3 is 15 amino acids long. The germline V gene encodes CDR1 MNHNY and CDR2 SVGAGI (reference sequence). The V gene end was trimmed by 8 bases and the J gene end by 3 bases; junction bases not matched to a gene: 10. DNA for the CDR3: TGTGCCAGCGGACAATCGGACAGGGGTAAAGAGACCCAGTACTTC. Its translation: CASGQSDRGKETQYF.

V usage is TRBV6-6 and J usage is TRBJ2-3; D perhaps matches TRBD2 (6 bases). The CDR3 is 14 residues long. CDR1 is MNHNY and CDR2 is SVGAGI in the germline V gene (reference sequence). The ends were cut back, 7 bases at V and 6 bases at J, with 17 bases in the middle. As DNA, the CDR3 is TGTGCCAGCAAACGGGAGCGGCTCGCGGATACGCAGTATTTT. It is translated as CASKRERLADTQYF.

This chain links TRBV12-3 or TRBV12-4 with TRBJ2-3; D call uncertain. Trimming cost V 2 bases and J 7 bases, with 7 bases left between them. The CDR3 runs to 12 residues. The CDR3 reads CASSLSLHTQYF. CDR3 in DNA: TGTGCCAGCAGTTTAAGTCTCCATACGCAGTATTTT.

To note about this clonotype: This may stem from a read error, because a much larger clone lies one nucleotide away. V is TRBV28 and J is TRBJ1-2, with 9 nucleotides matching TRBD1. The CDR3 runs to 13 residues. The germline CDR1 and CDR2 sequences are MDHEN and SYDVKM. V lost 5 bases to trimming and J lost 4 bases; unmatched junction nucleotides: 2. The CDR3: CASSTDRGYGYTF. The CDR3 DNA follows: TGTGCCAGCAGTACGGACAGGGGCTATGGCTACACCTTC.

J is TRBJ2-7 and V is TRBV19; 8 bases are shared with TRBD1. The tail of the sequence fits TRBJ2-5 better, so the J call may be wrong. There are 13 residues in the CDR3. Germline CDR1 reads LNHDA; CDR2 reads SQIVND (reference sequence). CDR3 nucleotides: TGTGCCAGTAACCAGGACAGGGAAGAGACCCAGTACTTC. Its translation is CASNQDREETQYF.

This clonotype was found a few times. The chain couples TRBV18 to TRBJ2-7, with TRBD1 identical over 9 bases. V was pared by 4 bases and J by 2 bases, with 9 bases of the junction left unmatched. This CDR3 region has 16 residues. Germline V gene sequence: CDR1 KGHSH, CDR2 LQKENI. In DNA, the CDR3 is TGTGCCAGCTCACTAATCCGGGACAGGGAAGCCTACGAGCAGTACTTC. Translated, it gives CASSLIRDREAYEQYF.

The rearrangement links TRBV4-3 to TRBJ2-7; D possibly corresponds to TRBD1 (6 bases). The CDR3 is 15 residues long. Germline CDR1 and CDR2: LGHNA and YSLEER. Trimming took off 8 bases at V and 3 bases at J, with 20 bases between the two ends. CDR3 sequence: CASCDRKGQHYEQYV. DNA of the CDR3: TGCGCCAGCTGCGACAGAAAAGGACAGCACTACGAGCAGTACGTC.

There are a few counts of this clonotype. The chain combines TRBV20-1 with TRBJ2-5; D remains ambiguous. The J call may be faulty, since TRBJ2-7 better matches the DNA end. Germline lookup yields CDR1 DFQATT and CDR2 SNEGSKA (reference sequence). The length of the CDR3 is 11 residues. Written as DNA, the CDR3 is TGCAGTGCTGCCCACAGCTACGAGCAGTACTTC. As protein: CSAAHSYEQYF.